This T cell receptor beta chain was documented in a study of CD8+CD57+ T cells in acquired aplastic anemia. There are 12 residues in the CDR3. Germline V CDR1 and CDR2: SGHVS, FNYEAQ. Trimming removed 8 bases from V and 7 bases from J; junction bases left unmatched: 7. Findings and caveats of the study: Approximately 29 was the count of CD8+ CDR3 sequences that patients shared with controls.

Comments on this clonotype: Its antigen is as yet unknown.

TCR beta VDJ and CDR3 profiles were obtained from a genomic DNA template. TCRdb used MiXCR to reprocess the reads, holding one entry per CDR3 protein. The sample lists tens of thousands of distinct CDR3 sequences; about 60% were seen once. Sequencing involved patients with CD8+CD57+ cell expansion previously shown by flow cytometry. With no exception, the patients had severe acquired aplastic anemia. The V and J genes are TRBV7-6 and TRBJ2-5; TRBD2 matches 7 bases. This sequence originates from a human donor with aplastic anemia. The source material was sorted CD4+, CD8+, or CD8+CD57+ T cells (not recorded which) from PBMCs. CDR3 DNA sequence: TGTGCCAGCTGGCCAGCGGGGAGGACCCAGTACTTC. Translating gives CASWPAGRTQYF.